This T cell receptor (beta chain) came from a study of shared clonotypes between healthy human individuals (dated by TCRdb to 2020 to 2022). A note on the overall study: Three men and two women, aged 18 to 49 years, made up the cohort. Different laboratories and diverse techniques were used to prepare libraries and sequence TCR repertoires, to increase sequencing depth and limit assay-specific biases. For each donor, CD4 naive and CD4 memory were each run on three plates, CD8 naive on two plates, and CD8 memory on one plate. Leukapheresis yielded between about 0.94 and 9.5 billion PBMCs per donor. To estimate repertoire size and how much clonotypes are shared between individuals, the study performed deep sequencing of blood TCR repertoires from a few healthy adults.

Via the germline V gene, CDR1 is MNHNS and CDR2 SASEGT. V gives up 5 bases and J gives up 14 bases, and the segment between their germline ends measures 13 bases. The CDR3 spans 11 residues, from the cysteine through the phenylalanine. Here the CDR3 DNA is all that survives: 33 bases in frame from base 1. On this clone itself: The target of this receptor is not known. No base quality values were provided; no much bigger clone lies one nucleotide off.

Overall results and qualifications from the work: Based on pairwise subsampling, the degree of clonotype sharing among donors was expected to be affected by sequencing depth. The small number of donors limited the genetic and exposure-history diversity represented. Sharing across several donors was observed for about 5% of naive CD4, less than 4% of naive CD8, 2% to 2.5% of memory CD4, and roughly 0.4% of memory CD8 clonotypes. Sampling was limited to blood, and TCR repertoires in tissue likely differ from TCR repertoires in blood. Rarefaction of sorted-subset datasets indicated incomplete sequencing despite the large sequencing depth. Compared with non-shared clonotypes, the clonotypes found in all four sorted-subset donors had higher generation probabilities. Naive subsets generally had larger estimated clonotype richness than memory subsets did.

Using the deep immunoSEQ assay, multiplex PCR amplified TCR CDR3 regions from genomic DNA. Extracted genomic DNA from each cell subset was spread evenly across all wells of several immunoSEQ 96-well plates, with each plate serving as a replicate. For sorted subsets, 200 ng of genomic DNA, equivalent to tens of thousands of T cell genomes, went into each replicate PCR. Purified libraries were quantified with a Qubit 3.0 fluorometer, sized on a Bioanalyzer 2100, and re-quantified with the KAPA Library Quantification kit. A separate single-read 150-cycle Illumina NextSeq 550 flow cell was used to sequence each immunoSEQ 96-well plate. Per the authors' processing: Because the immunoSEQ output included only junctional sequences and no quality scores, the filtering could not be the same as the filtering used for full-length reads. To assign V/J genes and CDR3, sequences were annotated using PyIR, a Python wrapper for IgBLAST v1.9, with IMGT germline references. Reads with weak V/J assignments (E-value above 1e-6), missing CDR3, stop codons, out-of-frame junctions, or ambiguous translated residues were removed. V3J clonotypes were defined by identical inferred V gene, J gene, and CDR3 amino acid sequence. Percentage overlap between repertoires was computed as shared unique clonotypes divided by the size of the smaller repertoire. Richness of each repertoire was evaluated using RTK rarefaction, the Chao1 estimator, and Recon v2.1 estimates of unobserved clonotypes. OLGA was used to compute generation probabilities for all TCRbeta clonotypes that the gDNA method yielded from a few donors. TCRdb provides this immuneACCESS table in a form limited to in-frame rearrangements. Some clones are lacking; in checked studies, under half of them reflect an unresolved V gene, and why the rest are absent is not known. The V and J calls and clone size are taken from that table; D and trimming were inferred from the DNA. The sample profile shows 780,000 or so clones; approximately 72% of them were found once. The leading ten clones occupy over 1.5% of the sample.

Healthy HIV-negative adults with no recently reported acute infections or vaccinations were included as donors. Only Caucasian adults living in Nashville, Tennessee, USA were represented among the donors. Magnetic negative selection was used to enrich CD4+ T cells, after which naive cells were positively selected on CD45RA and the negative fraction became the memory subset. After blood collection by leukapheresis, PBMCs were isolated using Ficoll-Histopaque density gradient centrifugation and then cryopreserved in the vapor phase of liquid nitrogen. Analytical flow cytometry was used to check the purity and quantity of each magnetically sorted T cell population. Genomic DNA was isolated from each sorted fraction and quantified by UV absorbance on a Nanodrop 2000c.

Material for sequencing was memory CD4+ T cells sorted from blood. This specimen's cell subset or site label, per the study, means: CD45RA-negative fraction. The TCR originated in a woman in her 30s in good health. The V and J segments used are TRBV6-1 and TRBJ2-1; a confident D gene designation cannot be given. The nucleotide sequence reads as follows: TGTGCCAGCAGTTATGGGCGGAAGAAGTTCTTC. The translation is CASSYGRKKFF.